The rows below give T cell receptor beta chains drawn from one sample of a study of T cells after yellow fever vaccination. TCRdb reprocessed the 5' RACE reads with MiXCR, giving one entry per CDR3 protein. The repertoire holds hundreds of thousands of distinct CDR3 sequences, with approximately 13% as singletons. The material sequenced was PBMCs, taken on the day of the yellow fever booster vaccination. The source of these receptors is a man aged 25-45 years who received the YFV17D yellow fever vaccine. Both conserved end residues are part of each CDR3. D genes are given only for firm matches. Rows may omit the clone size; those that give it use once, few, many or a size class.

V gene: TRBV6-2/TRBV6-3
J gene: TRBJ2-1
clone size: .
D gene: .
CDR3 DNA: TGTGCCAGCAGTTACAGACCGGACCTTTCCTACAATGAGCAGTTCTTC
CDR3 protein: CASSYRPDLSYNEQFF

V gene: TRBV10-2
J gene: TRBJ2-1
clone size: few
D gene: TRBD2
CDR3 DNA: TGCGCCAGCAGTGAAGCGGGACCCCTCGGTGAGCAGTTCTTC
CDR3 protein: CASSEAGPLGEQFF

V gene: TRBV10-3
J gene: TRBJ2-7
clone size: many
D gene: TRBD1
CDR3 DNA: TGTGCCACCAACCCCGGGACAGGAGGCTACGAGCAGTACTTC
CDR3 protein: CATNPGTGGYEQYF

V gene: TRBV12-3/TRBV12-4
J gene: TRBJ2-1
clone size: few
D gene: TRBD2
CDR3 DNA: TGTGCCAGCCACGCCGGGACTACAACTTACAATGAGCAGTTCTTC
CDR3 protein: CASHAGTTTYNEQFF

V gene: TRBV5-1
J gene: TRBJ1-1
clone size: .
D gene: TRBD1
CDR3 DNA: TGCGCCAGCAGCGAAGCCGGGACAGGGAGCACTGAAGCTTTCTTT
CDR3 protein: CASSEAGTGSTEAFF

V gene: TRBV7-2
J gene: TRBJ1-1
clone size: .
D gene: .
CDR3 DNA: TGTGCCAGCAGCTTAGCAACCTTGAACACTGAAGCTTTCTTT
CDR3 protein: CASSLATLNTEAFF

V gene: TRBV25-1
J gene: TRBJ1-2
clone size: .
D gene: .
CDR3 DNA: TGTGCCAGCACCCCAGGGTTGGCGAACTATGGCTACACCTTC
CDR3 protein: CASTPGLANYGYTF

V gene: TRBV5-1
J gene: TRBJ2-7
clone size: .
D gene: TRBD1
CDR3 DNA: TGCGCCAGCAGCGGCCCGGGACAGGGGGATTATTACGAGCAGTACTTC
CDR3 protein: CASSGPGQGDYYEQYF

V gene: TRBV20-1
J gene: TRBJ1-2
clone size: few
D gene: .
CDR3 DNA: TGCAGTGCTAGGGGGGCAATCTATGGCTACACCTTC
CDR3 protein: CSARGAIYGYTF

V gene: TRBV6-2/TRBV6-3
J gene: TRBJ2-1
clone size: few
D gene: .
CDR3 DNA: TGTGCCAGCTCCAGCCTCTCCTACAATGAGCAGTTCTTC
CDR3 protein: CASSSLSYNEQFF

V gene: TRBV20-1
J gene: TRBJ2-1
clone size: few
D gene: .
CDR3 DNA: TGCAGTGCTAGAAGGGGGGGGACTGAGCAGTTCTTC
CDR3 protein: CSARRGGTEQFF

V gene: TRBV5-1
J gene: TRBJ2-5
clone size: many
D gene: .
CDR3 DNA: TGCGCCAGCAGCTTGGCCCCCGCTACGGAGACCCAGTACTTC
CDR3 protein: CASSLAPATETQYF

V gene: TRBV20-1
J gene: TRBJ2-2
clone size: .
D gene: .
CDR3 DNA: TGCAGTGCGTTGGAGGGAGACACCGGGGAGCTGTTTTTT
CDR3 protein: CSALEGDTGELFF

V gene: TRBV5-1
J gene: TRBJ1-2
clone size: .
D gene: .
CDR3 DNA: TGCGCCAGCAGCTTGGGGGAGACGGGCGGCTACACCTTC
CDR3 protein: CASSLGETGGYTF

V gene: TRBV7-6
J gene: TRBJ2-1
clone size: few
D gene: TRBD2
CDR3 DNA: TGTGCCAGCAGCCCGCTAGCGGGAGGGCCCACGAGCTCCTACAATGAGCAGTTCTTC
CDR3 protein: CASSPLAGGPTSSYNEQFF

V gene: TRBV10-2
J gene: TRBJ2-1
clone size: .
D gene: .
CDR3 DNA: TGCGCCAGCAGTGACATGGCGGGAAGGGTCTCCTACAATGAGCAGTTCTTC
CDR3 protein: CASSDMAGRVSYNEQFF

V gene: TRBV20-1
J gene: TRBJ1-6
clone size: few
D gene: TRBD1
CDR3 DNA: TGCAGTGCTAGAGATCGTTCCGGGACAGTTTATTCACCCCTCCACTTT
CDR3 protein: CSARDRSGTVYSPLHF

V gene: TRBV7-9
J gene: TRBJ2-7
clone size: .
D gene: .
CDR3 DNA: TGTGCCAGCAGCCCTCTGACTGGGCTGGGGCTATACGAGCAGTACTTC
CDR3 protein: CASSPLTGLGLYEQYF

V gene: TRBV7-9
J gene: TRBJ2-3
clone size: few
D gene: TRBD2
CDR3 DNA: TGTGCCAGCAGCGATTTAGCGGGCCTTAGCACAGATACGCAGTATTTT
CDR3 protein: CASSDLAGLSTDTQYF

V gene: TRBV4-3
J gene: TRBJ1-1
clone size: .
D gene: .
CDR3 DNA: TGCGCCAGCAGCCAAGAAAAAAAGCTTCTGGCGCACCCTTTCTTT
CDR3 protein: CASSQEKKLLAHPFF

V gene: TRBV7-2
J gene: TRBJ2-1
clone size: .
D gene: TRBD2
CDR3 DNA: TGTGCCAGCAGCTACGGACTAGCGGGAGTTCATGAGCAGTTCTTC
CDR3 protein: CASSYGLAGVHEQFF

V gene: TRBV4-1
J gene: TRBJ2-7
clone size: .
D gene: TRBD1
CDR3 DNA: TGCGCCAGCAGCCAACAGGGGGCCTCCTACGAGCAGTACTTC
CDR3 protein: CASSQQGASYEQYF

V gene: TRBV7-9
J gene: TRBJ2-3
clone size: .
D gene: .
CDR3 DNA: TGTGCCAGCAGCTTAGAGCGAACAGGAGATACGCAGTATTTT
CDR3 protein: CASSLERTGDTQYF

V gene: TRBV15
J gene: TRBJ2-1
clone size: few
D gene: TRBD2
CDR3 DNA: TGTGCCACCAGCAGAGCACTAGCGGGAGAACGAGTGTTCCATGAGCAGTTCTTC
CDR3 protein: CATSRALAGERVFHEQFF

V gene: TRBV20-1
J gene: TRBJ1-1
clone size: few
D gene: .
CDR3 DNA: TGCAGTGCTAGAGTGGAGGGTATGAACACTGAAGCTTTCTTT
CDR3 protein: CSARVEGMNTEAFF

V gene: TRBV6-1
J gene: TRBJ1-3
clone size: few
D gene: TRBD1
CDR3 DNA: TGTGCCAGCAAGGCGGTGGGACAGGGGGCGGACACCATATATTTT
CDR3 protein: CASKAVGQGADTIYF

V gene: TRBV5-6
J gene: TRBJ2-1
clone size: few
D gene: TRBD1
CDR3 DNA: TGTGCCAGCAGCTTGTATTCCGGGACAGGAGCCTACAATGAGCAGTTCTTC
CDR3 protein: CASSLYSGTGAYNEQFF

V gene: TRBV23-1
J gene: TRBJ2-3
clone size: few
D gene: .
CDR3 DNA: TGCGCCAGCAGTCAGGGGTCCCCCACAGTCGTTCATGGCACAGATACGCAGTATTTT
CDR3 protein: CASSQGSPTVVHGTDTQYF

V gene: TRBV9
J gene: TRBJ1-2
clone size: .
D gene: .
CDR3 DNA: TGTGCCAGCGGGACCGGGGGGATCTATGGCTACACCTTC
CDR3 protein: CASGTGGIYGYTF

V gene: TRBV6-1
J gene: TRBJ2-5
clone size: .
D gene: TRBD2
CDR3 DNA: TGTGCCAGCAGTCCGGGACTAGCGGAGGGGAGAGAGACCCAGTACTTC
CDR3 protein: CASSPGLAEGRETQYF

V gene: TRBV7-9
J gene: TRBJ1-2
clone size: .
D gene: .
CDR3 DNA: TGTGCCAGCAGCTTACACGGGGGGAGCTACACCTTC
CDR3 protein: CASSLHGGSYTF

V gene: TRBV14
J gene: TRBJ1-6
clone size: few
D gene: .
CDR3 DNA: TGTGCCAGCAGCCAAGGGCAGTTTAATTCACCCCTCCACTTT
CDR3 protein: CASSQGQFNSPLHF

V gene: TRBV25-1
J gene: TRBJ2-1
clone size: .
D gene: .
CDR3 DNA: TGTGCCAGCAGTGAATACGGTTTGGAGGTGTTCTTC
CDR3 protein: CASSEYGLEVFF

V gene: TRBV28
J gene: TRBJ2-5
clone size: few
D gene: TRBD2
CDR3 DNA: TGTGCCAGCAGGCGACAGCGGGAGGAAGAGACCCAGTACTTC
CDR3 protein: CASRRQREEETQYF

V gene: TRBV11-2
J gene: TRBJ2-7
clone size: many
D gene: TRBD1
CDR3 DNA: TGTGCCAGCAGCTTAGAGCCAGGGGGTCCAACCCACGAGCAGTACTTC
CDR3 protein: CASSLEPGGPTHEQYF

V gene: TRBV7-9
J gene: TRBJ2-7
clone size: .
D gene: TRBD2
CDR3 DNA: TGTGCCAGCAGTCGTCCTGGGGCAGGGAGGGACGAGCAGTACTTC
CDR3 protein: CASSRPGAGRDEQYF

V gene: TRBV18
J gene: TRBJ1-3
clone size: few
D gene: .
CDR3 DNA: TGTGCCAGCTCACCGGACCGGGGAAGGGGAAACACCATATATTTT
CDR3 protein: CASSPDRGRGNTIYF

V gene: TRBV7-2
J gene: TRBJ1-2
clone size: few
D gene: .
CDR3 DNA: TGTGCCAGCAGCTCCCAGGCAGGGACCTATGGCTACACCTTC
CDR3 protein: CASSSQAGTYGYTF

V gene: TRBV7-9
J gene: TRBJ2-7
clone size: .
D gene: .
CDR3 DNA: TGTGCCAGCAGCCAACCGGGACTTAAGTCCTACGAGCAGTACTTC
CDR3 protein: CASSQPGLKSYEQYF

V gene: TRBV3-1
J gene: TRBJ2-1
clone size: .
D gene: .
CDR3 DNA: TGTGCCAGCAGCCGAGCCGGACTTACCTACAATGAGCAGTTCTTC
CDR3 protein: CASSRAGLTYNEQFF

V gene: TRBV27
J gene: TRBJ2-3
clone size: few
D gene: TRBD2
CDR3 DNA: TGTGCCAGCCGTAGCGGGATGGCGGATACGCAGTATTTT
CDR3 protein: CASRSGMADTQYF